The clone carrying this T cell receptor (beta chain) was counted ten times or more. Its matching antigen is unknown. This entry comes from a study of identical twins. Study-wide results and limits: Conclusions relied on cross-sectional statistical analysis, not following the same donors.

TCRdb re-called the 5' RACE reads through MiXCR, storing one row per CDR3 protein. The table shows 690,000 or so distinct CDR3 sequences, with under 9% occurring only once. Germline CDR1 SGHRS, CDR2 YFSETQ. Deletions cut 0 bases from V and 4 bases from J, with 11 bases between. This CDR3 has 15 amino acids. These data also featured in a second study, about yellow fever vaccine responses in identical twins.

Material for sequencing was PBMCs. The clonotype was recovered from a woman between 18 and 29 years old in good health. The rearrangement joins TRBV5-1 to TRBJ2-1; D may be TRBD1 (6 bases). DNA of the CDR3: TGCGCCAGCAGCTTGGGGCAGGGGAAATACAATGAGCAGTTCTTC. Its translation: CASSLGQGKYNEQFF.